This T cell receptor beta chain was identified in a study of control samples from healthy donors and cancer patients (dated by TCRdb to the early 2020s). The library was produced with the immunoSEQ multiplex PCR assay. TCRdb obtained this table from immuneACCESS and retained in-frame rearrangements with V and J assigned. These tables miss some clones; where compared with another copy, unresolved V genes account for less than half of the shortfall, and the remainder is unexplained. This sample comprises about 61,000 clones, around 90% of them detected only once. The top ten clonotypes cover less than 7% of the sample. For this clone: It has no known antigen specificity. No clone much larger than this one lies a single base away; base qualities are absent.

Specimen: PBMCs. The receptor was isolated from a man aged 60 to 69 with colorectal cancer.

The CDR3 region has the sequence CAWTSGGAGEKLFF. The sequence in DNA is TGTGCCTGGACCTCGGGGGGGGCGGGAGAAAAACTGTTTTTT. Recombination joined TRBV30 with TRBJ1-4, and the D gene may be TRBD1, 6 bases matching. From the cysteine through the phenylalanine, the CDR3 covers 14 amino acids. CDR3 DNA is the only sequence kept; it has 42 bases, read in frame from the first base. The germline V gene (reference sequence) provides CDR1 GTSNPN and CDR2 SVGIG. The junction carries 17 bases between V and J, which are trimmed by 4 bases and 8 bases respectively.